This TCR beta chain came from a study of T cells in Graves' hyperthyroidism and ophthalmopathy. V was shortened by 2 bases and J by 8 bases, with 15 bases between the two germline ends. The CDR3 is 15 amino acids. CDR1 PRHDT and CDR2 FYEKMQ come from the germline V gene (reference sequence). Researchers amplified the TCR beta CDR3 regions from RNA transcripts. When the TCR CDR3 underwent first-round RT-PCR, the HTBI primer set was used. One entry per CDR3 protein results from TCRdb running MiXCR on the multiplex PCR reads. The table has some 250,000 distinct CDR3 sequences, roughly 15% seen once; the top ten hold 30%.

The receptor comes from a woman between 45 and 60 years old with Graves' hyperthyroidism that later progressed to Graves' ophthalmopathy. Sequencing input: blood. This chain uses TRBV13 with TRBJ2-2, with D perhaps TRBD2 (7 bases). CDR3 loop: CASSLRGDYSGELFF. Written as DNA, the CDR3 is TGTGCCAGCAGCTTAAGGGGGGACTACTCTGGGGAGCTGTTTTTT.